These 5 T cell receptor beta chains were sequenced from one sample in a study of vaccination and CD4 T cells after COVID-19. Oncomine TCR Beta short-read sequencing was applied to DNA from cultured CD4+ T cells. TCRdb itself ran the PCR reads through MiXCR, one entry per CDR3 protein. The table has some 18,000 distinct CDR3 sequences, roughly 50% seen once. These TCRs are of unknown antigen specificity. Stated treatment: roughly ten-day PBMC culture with coronavirus spike peptide pools or control peptides (ViraFEST assay). Sequenced sample: CD4+ T cells from blood, cultured in vitro. The source of these receptors is a human donor who had recovered from COVID-19.

This clonotype was seen more than once but under ten times. As DNA, the CDR3 is TGCAGTGCTACCAGGGGGCGAGATGGCTACACCTTC. It encodes CSATRGRDGYTF. The rearrangement joins TRBV20-1 to TRBJ1-2; 8 bases match TRBD1. The CDR3 is 12 residues long. The V and J ends lost 4 bases and 6 bases, in that order; junction bases with no gene match: 4. Germline CDR1 is DFQATT and CDR2 is SNEGSKA (reference sequence).

V and J are TRBV20-1 and TRBJ1-1, with 9 bases identical to TRBD1. From germline, CDR1 is DFQATT and CDR2 SNEGSKA (reference sequence). V lost 5 bases to trimming and J lost 1 base; unmatched junction nucleotides: 11. This CDR3 is built from 16 residues. CDR3 residues: CSAPPSATGGNTEAFF. The CDR3 nucleotides are TGCAGTGCTCCCCCCTCGGCGACAGGGGGGAACACTGAAGCTTTCTTT.

This rearrangement joins TRBV20-1 to TRBJ2-7, with 9 bases lining up with TRBD1. V shed 3 bases and J 4 bases; nucleotides not matched to a gene: 13. The germline V gene has CDR1 DFQATT and CDR2 SNEGSKA (reference sequence). The CDR3 is made up of 16 amino acids. CDR3 region: CSARPSDRGGVYEQYF. The DNA of the CDR3 is TGCAGTGCTAGGCCGTCAGACAGGGGGGGGGTTTACGAGCAGTACTTC.

This sequence joins TRBV20-1 and TRBJ1-1, with D perhaps TRBD1 (6 bases). The V gene's germline CDR1 is DFQATT and CDR2 SNEGSKA (reference sequence). Trimming took 6 bases from V and 7 from J, leaving 15 bases between them. CDR3 length: 12 residues. CDR3 sequence reads: CSAARGLGEAFF. The CDR3 DNA reads as TGCAGTGCAGCACGGGGGCTCGGTGAAGCTTTCTTT.

The rearrangement joins TRBV10-2 to TRBJ2-3, with a weak D call TRBD1 (6 bases). This CDR3 has 14 residues. The ends were cut back, 7 bases at V and 0 bases at J, with 11 bases in the middle. Germline V gene sequence: CDR1 WSHSY, CDR2 SAAADI. CDR3 in amino acids: CASTGTRSTDTQYF. The CDR3 bases are TGCGCCAGCACCGGGACACGAAGCACAGATACGCAGTATTTT.